Detailed here is one T cell receptor beta chain. The CDR3 sequence is 14 residues long. The ends were cut back, 0 bases at V and 9 bases at J, with 12 bases in the middle. The germline V gene has CDR1 MNHNS and CDR2 SASEGT. This sample is drawn from a study of OX40 agonist ivuxolimab in advanced cancers. Looking at the study overall: Three individuals attained partial responses, comprising one hepatocellular carcinoma case and two cutaneous melanoma cases.

The data were produced by immunoSEQ multiplex PCR, yet TCRdb's version contains in-frame clones alone and is incomplete. The sample contains some 41,000 clones, 85% to 90% of which appear only once. The chain has TRBV6-1 and TRBJ1-3; unclear D gene. This clonotype originated in an adult with an advanced solid tumor such as melanoma, head and neck, liver or kidney cancer. The input for sequencing was CD4+ or CD8+ T cells sorted from blood, taken in a trial of the OX40 agonist ivuxolimab. The CDR3 reads CASSEAGSARTIYF. CDR3 DNA: TGTGCCAGCAGTGAAGCGGGGAGCGCCCGCACCATATATTTT.